This TCR beta chain originates from a study of blood T cell repertoires in COVID-19. Looking at the study overall: PBMCs, B-cell-depleted T cells, or T cells were the source of the cDNA or gDNA that made up the material.

The CDR3 runs to 20 residues. Participant reports of clinical history set cohort assignment. TCRdb's copy holds only in-frame clones and misses some; the assay was immunoSEQ multiplex PCR. The table has some 250,000 clones, 85% to 90% seen once. The chain combines TRBV12-1 with TRBJ1-5; the tabulated D call, TRBD1, remains unverified against the DNA. TRBV12-1 is tagged as a pseudogene. Sequenced input: PBMCs or T cells enriched from blood (not recorded which). This sequence was found in a man younger than 35 who had recovered from COVID-19. In DNA, the CDR3 is TGTGCCAGGAGCTATATCACCGGCCAACAGGGAGTGGCGAGCAATCAGCCCCAGCATTTT. As protein: CARSYITGQQGVASNQPQHF.